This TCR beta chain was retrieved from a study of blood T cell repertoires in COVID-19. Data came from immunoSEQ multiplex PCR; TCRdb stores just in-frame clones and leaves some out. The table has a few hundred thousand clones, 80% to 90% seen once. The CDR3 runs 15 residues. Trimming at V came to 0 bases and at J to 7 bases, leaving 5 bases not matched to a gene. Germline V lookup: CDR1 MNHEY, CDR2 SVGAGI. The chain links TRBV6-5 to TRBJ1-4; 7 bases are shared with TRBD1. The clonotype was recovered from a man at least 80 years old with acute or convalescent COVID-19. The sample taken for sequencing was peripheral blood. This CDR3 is CASSYSQGVGEKLFF. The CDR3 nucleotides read TGTGCCAGCAGTTACTCGCAGGGGGTGGGTGAAAAACTGTTTTTT.